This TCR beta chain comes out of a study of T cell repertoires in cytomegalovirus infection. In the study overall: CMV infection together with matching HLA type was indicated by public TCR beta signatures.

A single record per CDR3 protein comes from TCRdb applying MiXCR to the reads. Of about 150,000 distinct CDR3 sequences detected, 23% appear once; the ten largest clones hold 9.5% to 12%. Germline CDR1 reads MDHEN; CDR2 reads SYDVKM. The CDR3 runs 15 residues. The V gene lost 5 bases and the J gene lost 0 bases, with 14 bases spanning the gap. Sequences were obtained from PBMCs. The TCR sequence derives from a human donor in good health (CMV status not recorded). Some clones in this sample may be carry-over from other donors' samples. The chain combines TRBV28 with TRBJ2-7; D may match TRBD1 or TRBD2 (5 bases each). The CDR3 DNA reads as TGTGCCAGCAGTGACACGGGACGGAGCTCCTACGAGCAGTACTTC. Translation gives CASSDTGRSSYEQYF.